This note documents a single TCR beta chain sequence. Its matching antigen is unknown. These data are taken from a study of early T cells in non-severe SARS-CoV-2 infection. Study details: The chains were unpaired, and the sequenced material was bulk RNA from unsorted whole blood. Overall study results and limits: Matching results from VDJdb favored anti-spike CD8 responses, leaving private and CD4 specificities undetected.

Attachment of unique molecular identifiers to individual cDNA molecules was performed. Via MiXCR, TCRdb re-called the 5' RACE reads, giving one row per CDR3 protein. The sample comprises 35,000 to 50,000 distinct CDR3 sequences, around 7% of which are singletons, and 4.7% rests with the top ten. The sequence was obtained from an adult who was a healthcare worker with PCR-confirmed SARS-CoV-2 infection or an uninfected control (not recorded which). The specimen was whole blood.

The DNA for the CDR3 is TGTGCCAGCAGCTTGGGCGGGACACAGGGAGTAGGTCAGCCCCAGCATTTT. Translating it yields CASSLGGTQGVGQPQHF. The chain carries TRBV5-4 and TRBJ1-5; D might be TRBD1 (6 bases). V was shortened by 0 bases and J by 6 bases, with 19 bases between the two germline ends. CDR1 SGHNT and CDR2 YYREEE come from the germline V gene (reference sequence). The CDR3 spans 17 residues.